In this sample, the clone carrying this TCR beta chain turned up many times. Together with a sample-barcoded 5' primer, a J-beta primer mix was included in a second PCR lasting about 7 to 11 cycles. TCRdb itself ran the 5' RACE reads through MiXCR, one entry per CDR3 protein. This table has about 1,800,000 distinct CDR3 sequences, 28% appearing once. The sample belongs to a study of blood T cells in healthy people across ages. V lost 0 bases to trimming and J lost 0 bases, with 9 bases between them. CDR1 and CDR2 from the germline V gene are LNHNV and YYDKDF (reference sequence). This CDR3 has 17 amino acids.

The clonotype originates from a woman aged 25 to 45 in good health. The V call is TRBV15, the J call TRBJ2-6; D not certain. The specimen was blood. The CDR3 region is CATSRDDQSSGANVLTF. CDR3 coding DNA: TGTGCCACCAGCAGAGATGACCAGAGCTCTGGGGCCAACGTCCTGACTTTC.